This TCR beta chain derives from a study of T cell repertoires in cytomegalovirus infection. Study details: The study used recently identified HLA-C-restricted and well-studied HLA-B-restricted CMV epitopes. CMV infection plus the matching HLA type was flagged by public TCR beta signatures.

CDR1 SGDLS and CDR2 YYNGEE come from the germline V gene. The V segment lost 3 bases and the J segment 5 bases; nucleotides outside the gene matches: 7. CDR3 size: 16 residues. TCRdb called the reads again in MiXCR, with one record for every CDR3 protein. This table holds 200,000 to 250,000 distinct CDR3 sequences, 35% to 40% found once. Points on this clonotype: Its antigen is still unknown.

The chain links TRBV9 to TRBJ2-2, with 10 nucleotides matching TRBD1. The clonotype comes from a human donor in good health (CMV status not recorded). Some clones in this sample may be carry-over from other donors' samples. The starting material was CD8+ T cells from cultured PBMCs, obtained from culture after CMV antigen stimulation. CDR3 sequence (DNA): TGTGCCAGCAGCGCCGGACAGGGGGTAATGACCGGGGAGCTGTTTTTT. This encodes CASSAGQGVMTGELFF. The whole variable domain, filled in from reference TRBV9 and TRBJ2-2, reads DSGVTQTPKHLITATGQRVTLRCSPRSGDLSVYWYQQSLDQGLQFLIQYYNGEERAKGNILERFSAQQFPDLHSELNLSSLELGDSALYFCASSAGQGVMTGELFFGEGSRLTVL.